This paragraph reports one T cell receptor (beta chain). The antigen it recognizes is unknown. No quality values exist for individual bases; no much larger clone is one base distant. Reading the germline V gene gives CDR1 ENHRY and CDR2 SYGVKD. The CDR3, from cysteine to phenylalanine, totals 15 residues. The retained sequence is limited to the CDR3, 45 bases, with the frame set at the first base. V is cut by 4 bases and J by 4 bases, and the space between the germline ends is 16 bases. To prepare the library, RT-PCR was applied. Reads for this sample came from an Illumina HiSeq 2500. Starting from the raw public reads, TCRdb applied fastp trimming at Q25, assembled clones with MiXCR and retained in-frame beta chains. Duplicate CDR3 protein sequences are folded into a single record with the most common DNA and genes. This sample has under 550,000 distinct CDR3 sequences in its table, and approximately 7.3% of those were observed once. The top ten clonotypes cover around 13% of the sample.

The sample belongs to a study of response to subunit inactivated influenza vaccine (dated by TCRdb to the late 2010s). About the investigation overall: To follow how T cells responded to a trivalent subunit inactivated influenza vaccine, the researchers relied on deep quantitative profiling of the T cell receptor repertoire. The paper's findings and limits, for the study overall: The authors proposed that each seasonal influenza vaccination may bring in only a limited number of new T cells.

This sequence was found in a man aged 50-75 years who received an inactivated influenza vaccine. Donor details come from another sample of the same person, matched by shared clones. The material sequenced was PBMCs from blood, taken 23 to 25 months after vaccination. The chain links TRBV10-3 with TRBJ1-1; the D gene identity is not certain. Here is the DNA: TGTGCCATCAGTGGACTAGAGGTCTTTGGCACTGAAGCTTTCTTT. Translated, it reads CAISGLEVFGTEAFF.